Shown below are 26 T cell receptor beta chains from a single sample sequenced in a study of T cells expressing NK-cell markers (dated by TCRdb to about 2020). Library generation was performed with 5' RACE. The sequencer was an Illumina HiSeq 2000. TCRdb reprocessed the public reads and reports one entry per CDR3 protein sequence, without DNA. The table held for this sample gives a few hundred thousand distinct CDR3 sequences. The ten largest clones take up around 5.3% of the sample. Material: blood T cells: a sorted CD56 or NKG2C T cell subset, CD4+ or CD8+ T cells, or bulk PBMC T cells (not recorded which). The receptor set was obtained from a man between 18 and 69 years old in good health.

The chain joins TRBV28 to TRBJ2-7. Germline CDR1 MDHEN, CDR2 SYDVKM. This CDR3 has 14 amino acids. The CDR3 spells CASTGETKGYEQYF.

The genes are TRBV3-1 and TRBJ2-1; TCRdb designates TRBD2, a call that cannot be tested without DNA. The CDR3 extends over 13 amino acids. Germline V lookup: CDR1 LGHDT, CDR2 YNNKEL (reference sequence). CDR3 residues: CASSQPSSYEQFF.

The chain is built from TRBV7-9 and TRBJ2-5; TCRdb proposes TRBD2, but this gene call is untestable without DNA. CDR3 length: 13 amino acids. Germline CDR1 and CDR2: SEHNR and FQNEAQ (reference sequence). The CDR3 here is CASSFGGGQTQYF.

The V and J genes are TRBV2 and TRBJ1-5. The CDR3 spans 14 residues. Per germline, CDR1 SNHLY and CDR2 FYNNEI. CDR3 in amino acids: CASRSVSGFQPQHF.

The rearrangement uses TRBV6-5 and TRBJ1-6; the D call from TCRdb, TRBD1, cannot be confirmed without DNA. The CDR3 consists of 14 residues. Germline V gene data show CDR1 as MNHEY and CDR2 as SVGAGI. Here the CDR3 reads CASSYEGFGSPLHF.

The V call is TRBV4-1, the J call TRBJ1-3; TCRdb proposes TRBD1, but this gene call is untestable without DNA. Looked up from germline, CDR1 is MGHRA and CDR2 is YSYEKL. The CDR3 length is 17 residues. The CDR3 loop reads CASSQVLTGASGNTIYF.

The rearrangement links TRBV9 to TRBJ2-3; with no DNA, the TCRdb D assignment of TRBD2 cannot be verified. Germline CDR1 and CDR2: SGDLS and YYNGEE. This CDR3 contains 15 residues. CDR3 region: CASSVSGGFTDTQYF.

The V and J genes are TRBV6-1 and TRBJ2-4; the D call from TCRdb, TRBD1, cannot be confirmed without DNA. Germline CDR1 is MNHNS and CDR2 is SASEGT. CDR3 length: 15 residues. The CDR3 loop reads CASSKQGSPKNIQYF.

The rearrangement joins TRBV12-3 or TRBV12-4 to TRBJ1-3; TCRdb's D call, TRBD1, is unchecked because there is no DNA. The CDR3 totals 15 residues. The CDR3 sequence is CASRETGALGNTIYF.

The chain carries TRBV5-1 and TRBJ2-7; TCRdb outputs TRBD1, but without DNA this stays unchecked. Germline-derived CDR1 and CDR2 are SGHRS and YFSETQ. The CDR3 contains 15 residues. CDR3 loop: CASSLATAITYEQYF.

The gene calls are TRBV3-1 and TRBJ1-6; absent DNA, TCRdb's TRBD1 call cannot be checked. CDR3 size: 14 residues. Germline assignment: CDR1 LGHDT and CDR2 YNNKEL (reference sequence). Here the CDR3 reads CASRNRDHNSPLHF.

CDR3 in amino acids: CASIRTPTGELFF. J is TRBJ2-2 and V is TRBV6-6. The CDR3 has 13 amino acids. Germline lookup yields CDR1 MNHNY and CDR2 SVGAGI (reference sequence).

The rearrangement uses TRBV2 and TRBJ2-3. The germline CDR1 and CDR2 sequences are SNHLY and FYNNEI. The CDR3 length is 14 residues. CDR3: CASVKLLSTDTQYF.

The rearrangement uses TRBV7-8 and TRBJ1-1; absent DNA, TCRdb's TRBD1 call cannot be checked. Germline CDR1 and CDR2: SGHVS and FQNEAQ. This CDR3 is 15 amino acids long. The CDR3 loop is CASRLRGPQNTEAFF.

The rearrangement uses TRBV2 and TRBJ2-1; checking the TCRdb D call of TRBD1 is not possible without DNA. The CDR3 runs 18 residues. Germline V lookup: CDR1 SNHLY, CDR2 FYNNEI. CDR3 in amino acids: CASTPQPGQGAFYNEQFF.

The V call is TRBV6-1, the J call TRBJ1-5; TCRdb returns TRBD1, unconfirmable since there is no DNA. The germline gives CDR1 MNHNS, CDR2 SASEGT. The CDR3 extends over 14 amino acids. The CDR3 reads CATYGQGGNQPQHF.

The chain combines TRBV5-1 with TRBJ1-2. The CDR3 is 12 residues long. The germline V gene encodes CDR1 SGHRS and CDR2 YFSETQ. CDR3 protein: CASSLDELRYTF.

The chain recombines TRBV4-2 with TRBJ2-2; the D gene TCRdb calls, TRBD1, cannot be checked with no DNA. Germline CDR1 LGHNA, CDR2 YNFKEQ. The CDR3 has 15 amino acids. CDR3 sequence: CASSLWTGPTGELFF.

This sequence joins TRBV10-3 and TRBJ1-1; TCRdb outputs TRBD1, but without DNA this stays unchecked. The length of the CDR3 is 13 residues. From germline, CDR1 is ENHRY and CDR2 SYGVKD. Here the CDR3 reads CAIRSAGGTEAFF.

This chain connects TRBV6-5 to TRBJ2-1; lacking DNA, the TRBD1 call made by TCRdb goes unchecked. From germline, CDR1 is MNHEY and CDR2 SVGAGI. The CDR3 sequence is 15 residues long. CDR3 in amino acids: CASRRDRALGNEQFF.

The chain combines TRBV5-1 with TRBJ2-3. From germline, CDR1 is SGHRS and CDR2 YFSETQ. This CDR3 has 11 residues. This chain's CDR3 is CASSSGDTQYF. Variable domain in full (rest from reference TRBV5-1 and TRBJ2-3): KAGVTQTPRYLIKTRGQQVTLSCSPISGHRSVSWYQQTPGQGLQFLFEYFSETQRNKGNFPGRFSGRQFSNSRSEMNVSTLELGDSALYLCASSSGDTQYFGPGTRLTVL.

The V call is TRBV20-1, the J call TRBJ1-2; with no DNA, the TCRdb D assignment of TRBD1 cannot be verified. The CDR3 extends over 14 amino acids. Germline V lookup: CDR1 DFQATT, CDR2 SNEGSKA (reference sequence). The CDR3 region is CSAKELDRNYGYTF.

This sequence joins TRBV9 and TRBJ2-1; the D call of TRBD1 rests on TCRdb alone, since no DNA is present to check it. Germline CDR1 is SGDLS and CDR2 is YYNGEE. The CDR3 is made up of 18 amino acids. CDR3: CASSVASAGGSSYNEQFF.

CDR3 protein: CSAREIQGLAYEQYF. The gene calls are TRBV20-1 and TRBJ2-7; the D call of TRBD2 rests on TCRdb alone, since no DNA is present to check it. The CDR3 has 15 amino acids. CDR1 and CDR2 (germline): DFQATT, SNEGSKA (reference sequence).

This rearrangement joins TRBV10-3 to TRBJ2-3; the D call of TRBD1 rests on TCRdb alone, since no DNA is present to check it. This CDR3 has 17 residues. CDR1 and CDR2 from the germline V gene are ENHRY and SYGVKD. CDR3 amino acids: CAISESGGGWYGDTQYF.

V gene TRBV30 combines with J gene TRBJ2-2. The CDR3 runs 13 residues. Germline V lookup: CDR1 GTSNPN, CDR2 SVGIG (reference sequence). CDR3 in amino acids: CAWSVLRTGELFF.